This TCR beta chain was retrieved from a study of tumor-infiltrating lymphocytes in oesophageal squamous cell carcinoma. TCRdb re-called the reads with MiXCR, one entry per CDR3 protein. The sample records 9,500 to 12,000 distinct CDR3 sequences, 50% to 60% being singletons. Germline V lookup: CDR1 MNHNS, CDR2 SASEGT. The CDR3 extends over 13 amino acids. The TCR sequence derives from a female donor with esophageal squamous cell carcinoma. The source material was blood. The chain couples TRBV6-1 to TRBJ1-2; D is uncertain. The end of the DNA aligns better with TRBJ2-7, so the J call may be wrong. CDR3 sequence reads: CASSDGNLYEQYF. The CDR3 region has the DNA TGTGCCAGCAGTGACGGAAACCTTTACGAGCAGTACTTC.